A selection of T cell receptor beta chains follows, all from one sample in a study of shared clonotypes between healthy human individuals. Assay used: immunoSEQ multiplex PCR; TCRdb lists only in-frame clones, some missing. The sample lists 780,000 or so clones, 72% occurring once. The specimen sequenced was memory CD4+ T cells sorted from blood. These receptors were taken from a woman aged 25 to 39 in good health. CDR3s include the opening cysteine and the closing phenylalanine or tryptophan. The D gene is left open where the match is weak. For some rows the clone size is stated as once, few or many, or as a class when expanded; others skip it.

v_call	cdr3_length	j_call	clone_size	d_call	cdr3_nt	cdr3_aa
TRBV5-1	15	TRBJ2-5	once	TRBD2	TGCGCCAGCAGCCCTGGGGCGGGAGGTCAAGAGACCCAGTACTTC	CASSPGAGGQETQYF
TRBV6-4	18	TRBJ1-2	.	TRBD1	TGTGCCAGCAGTGAATCCGGGACAGGGGTGGCCAAGAACTATGGCTACACCTTC	CASSESGTGVAKNYGYTF
TRBV2	14	TRBJ2-3	once	.	TGTGCCAGCAGTGAGACTCTCAGCACAGATACGCAGTATTTT	CASSETLSTDTQYF
TRBV11-2	13	TRBJ2-7	.	.	TGTGCCAGCAGCCCAAATTGGGACTACGAGCAGTACTTC	CASSPNWDYEQYF
TRBV12-5	15	TRBJ1-1	.	.	TGTGCTCGACCCGGGGGAGAGGATGGTGACACTGAAGCTTTCTTT	CARPGGEDGDTEAFF
TRBV5-1	15	TRBJ2-3	many	TRBD1	TGCGCCAGCAGCCGAGACAGGGGGTACACAGATACGCAGTATTTT	CASSRDRGYTDTQYF
TRBV4-2	14	TRBJ2-3	.	.	TGTGCCAGCAGCCATTCGGGACTTGTAGATACGCAGTATTTT	CASSHSGLVDTQYF
TRBV5-1	14	TRBJ2-5	.	.	TGCGCCAGCAGCTTGATATTGGGAGAAGAGACCCAGTACTTC	CASSLILGEETQYF
TRBV18	14	TRBJ2-6	.	.	TGTGCCAGCTCATCAGGGACGGAGGCCAACGTCCTGACTTTC	CASSSGTEANVLTF
TRBV30	12	TRBJ2-5	.	.	TGTGCCTGGGGCGGCTTCTCGAGGGAGCAGTACTTC	CAWGGFSREQYF
TRBV5-1	14	TRBJ1-2	.	.	TGCGCCAGCAGCTTGGACACAGCTAACTATGGCTACACCTTC	CASSLDTANYGYTF
TRBV10-2	15	TRBJ1-3	.	TRBD1	TGCGCCAGCAGGGGCGGACAGGTCTCTGGAAACACCATATATTTT	CASRGGQVSGNTIYF
TRBV4-1	16	TRBJ1-2	.	TRBD1	TGCGCCAGCAGCCAAGATCTCGACAGGGTAGACTATGGCTACACCTTC	CASSQDLDRVDYGYTF
TRBV6-1	13	TRBJ1-2	.	.	TGTGCCAGCCGACAGCCCCCGGTCTATGGCTACACCTTC	CASRQPPVYGYTF
TRBV7-6	15	TRBJ1-1	.	.	TGTGCCAGCAGCCCCCGACCCATTGGGGACACTGAAGCTTTCTTT	CASSPRPIGDTEAFF
TRBV11-2	14	TRBJ2-5	.	.	TGTGCCAGCAGCTCCGGGCTTTTCATGGAGACCCAGTACTTC	CASSSGLFMETQYF
TRBV25-1	18	TRBJ2-6	.	.	TGTGCCAGCAGTGAATTTGAAGGGAGTCCCCCGGGGGCCAACGTCCTGACTTTC	CASSEFEGSPPGANVLTF
TRBV28	11	TRBJ2-3	.	.	TGTGCCAGCAGTTCGACGCATACGCAGTATTTT	CASSSTHTQYF
TRBV2	14	TRBJ2-6	.	.	TGTGCCAGCAGTCTCAGGTCCGGGGCCAACGTCCTGACTTTC	CASSLRSGANVLTF
TRBV6-5	13	TRBJ2-2	.	TRBD1	TGTGCCAGCAGGAGACAGGGCCCCGGGGAGCTGTTTTTT	CASRRQGPGELFF
TRBV6-5	15	TRBJ1-4	.	TRBD1	TGTGCCAGCAGGCCAATGGACAGGCGGGTTGAAAAACTGTTTTTT	CASRPMDRRVEKLFF
TRBV5-1	15	TRBJ1-1	.	.	TGCGCCAGCAGCTTGGCTGGGGGGTTGGGCACTGAAGCTTTCTTT	CASSLAGGLGTEAFF
TRBV11-2	16	TRBJ2-7	few	TRBD2	TGTGCCAGCTCCAATAGGGGGACTAGCGGTCTCTACGAGCAGTACTTC	CASSNRGTSGLYEQYF
TRBV18	18	TRBJ2-7	.	TRBD2	TGTGCCAGCTCACCTCAGGGGCCCAGACTAGCGGGGATCTACGAGCAGTACTTC	CASSPQGPRLAGIYEQYF